This record looks at one T cell receptor (beta chain) sequence and its context. Its antigen is currently not known. Base qualities are not recorded, but no much larger clone differs from it by a single base. In the prospective study, participants were about 18 to 95 years old, resided in approximately 25 geographic areas of the United States, and were enrolled through a virtual design. To assign participants to cohorts, the prospective study relied on clinical history that participants themselves reported in a screening survey and a study questionnaire. Exposed participants were defined as having been in contact with someone with a PCR-confirmed or clinician-diagnosed COVID-19 case within 2 weeks of study entry. In the prospective study, mobile phlebotomists collected whole blood, serum and a nasopharyngeal or oropharyngeal swab from each participant. Additional blood draws and questionnaires over an approximately 2-month period could optionally be provided by prospective study participants. Before DNA extraction, prospective study blood samples were shipped either frozen or at room temperature.

The sample originates from a study of blood T cell repertoires in COVID-19 (dated by TCRdb to about 2020). As for the study more broadly: The collaborator samples originated in the United States, Italy and Spain and spanned the acute and convalescent phases of COVID-19. The prospective study material was composed of cDNA or gDNA derived from T cells, B-cell-depleted T cells, or PBMCs. The dataset comprised deeply sampled blood TCRbeta repertoires from subjects exposed to, actively infected with, or recovered from COVID-19. A freely available public database, intended as a resource for researchers studying the immune response to SARS-CoV-2, is where the repertoires were released. Samples came from the ongoing ImmuneRACE study (first 160 participants) plus 1,254 subjects from 6 global collaborators. The sample metadata nearly always contained a de-identified subject ID, COVID-19 status, age in years and sex. HLA class I and class II types, where available, came from metadata supplied by the sample provider rather than from assay-based typing.

The paper's findings and limits, for the study overall: The amount of clinical and demographic metadata varied by source and participant and was provided uncurated.

TCRbeta CDR3 regions were amplified from genomic DNA using the immunoSEQ Assay, a bias-controlled multiplex PCR. Per the source publication's procedure: Nucleated cell counts per sample were estimated from amplification of reference gene primers within the assay. Sequence reads were collapsed and filtered to measure the absolute abundance of every unique TCRbeta CDR3 rearrangement. For each sample, productive Simpson clonality was calculated by taking the square root of Simpson's diversity index across productive rearrangements. What TCRdb holds here is the immuneACCESS table cut down to in-frame rearrangements. Part of the clones is not present; checked against another copy, under half of the missing clones reflect an unresolved V gene, and the others are unexplained. The V and J calls and clone size were taken over from that table, and D and trimming were inferred from the DNA. The sample has some 300,000 clones on record, 90% to 95% of them singletons. The ten largest clones take up 3.5% to 5% of the sample.

The cysteine opens and the phenylalanine closes a CDR3 of 16 amino acids. Only CDR3 DNA remains: 48 bases, in frame from the first base. V was cut back by 4 bases and J by 0 bases, leaving a gap of 14 bases between them. CDR1 and CDR2 are drawn from the germline V gene: SGDLS, YYNGEE. The sequence was collected from a woman in her 30s who had been exposed to COVID-19. The rearrangement combines TRBV9 with TRBJ1-3; TRBD1 is perhaps the D gene, given 6 matching bases. The material sequenced was PBMCs or T cells enriched from blood (not recorded which). CDR3 reads: CASSRFQGGSGNTIYF. At the DNA level, the sequence is TGTGCCAGCAGCCGCTTTCAAGGGGGCTCTGGAAACACCATATATTTT.